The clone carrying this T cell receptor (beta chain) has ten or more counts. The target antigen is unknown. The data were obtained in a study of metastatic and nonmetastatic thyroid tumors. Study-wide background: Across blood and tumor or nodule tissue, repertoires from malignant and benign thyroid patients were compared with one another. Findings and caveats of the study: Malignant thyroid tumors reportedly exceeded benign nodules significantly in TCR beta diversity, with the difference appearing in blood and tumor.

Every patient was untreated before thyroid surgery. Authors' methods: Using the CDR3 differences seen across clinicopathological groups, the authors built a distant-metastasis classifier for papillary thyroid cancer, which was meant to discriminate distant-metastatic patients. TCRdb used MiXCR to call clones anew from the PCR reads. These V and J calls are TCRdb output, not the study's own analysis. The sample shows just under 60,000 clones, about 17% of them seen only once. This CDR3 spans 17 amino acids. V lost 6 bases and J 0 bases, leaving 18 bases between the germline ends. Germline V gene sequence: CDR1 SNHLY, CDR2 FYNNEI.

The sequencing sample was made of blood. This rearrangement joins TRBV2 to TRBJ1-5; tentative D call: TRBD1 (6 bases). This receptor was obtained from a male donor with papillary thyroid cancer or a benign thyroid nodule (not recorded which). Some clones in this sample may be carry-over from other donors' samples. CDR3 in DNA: TGTGCCAGCAGCGGCCTCGCGGACAGAACTAGCAATCAGCCCCAGCATTTT. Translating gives CASSGLADRTSNQPQHF. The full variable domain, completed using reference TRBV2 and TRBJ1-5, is EPEVTQTPSHQVTQMGQEVILRCVPISNHLYFYWYRQILGQKVEFLVSFYNNEISEKSEIFDDQFSVERPDGSNFTLKIRSTKLEDSAMYFCASSGLADRTSNQPQHFGDGTRLSIL.